This TCR beta chain was sequenced during a study of T cell clusters in autoimmune cytopenias. Some 40,000 genome equivalents of blood DNA were amplified for TRB. Germline V gene lookup returns CDR1 MNHEY and CDR2 SVGEGT. The CDR3 runs 16 residues. Multiplex touch-down PCR amplified TRB using TRB-A and TRB-B pools in one tube. TCRdb reprocessed the multiplex PCR reads and stores each CDR3 protein as one record, lacking DNA. Reported are roughly 5,400 distinct CDR3 sequences; the ten largest clones contain 4.9%. This TCR was recovered from a human donor with an autoimmune cytopenia or autoimmune hepatitis (not recorded which). Material: peripheral blood. The chain couples TRBV6-2 or TRBV6-3 to TRBJ2-7; with no DNA, the TCRdb D assignment of TRBD1 cannot be verified. Here the CDR3 reads CASHVPGRGSSYEQYF.